This TCR beta chain was captured in a study of blood T cell repertoires in COVID-19. Study details: Sites in the United States, Italy and Spain provided acute and convalescent COVID-19 samples.

TCRdb keeps only in-frame clones here, not all; method: immunoSEQ multiplex PCR. The sample lists just over 300,000 clones; about 87% were seen once. The CDR3 is 13 residues long. Germline CDR1 reads SGHVS; CDR2 reads FNYEAQ. V was trimmed by 3 bases and J by 8 bases, leaving 13 bases between them. The sequenced material came from PBMCs or T cells enriched from blood (not recorded which). V usage is TRBV7-6 and J usage is TRBJ1-2, with D possibly being TRBD1 (5 bases). The receptor comes from a woman between 18 and 29 years old who had recovered from COVID-19. CDR3 DNA: TGTGCCAGCAGCTTGTATGGAGGGGAAGGCTACACCTTC. It is translated as CASSLYGGEGYTF. Supplemented by reference TRBV7-6 and TRBJ1-2, the full variable domain reads GAGVSQSPRYKVTKRGQDVALRCDPISGHVSLYWYRQALGQGPEFLTYFNYEAQQDKSGLPNDRFSAERPEGSISTLTIQRTEQRDSAMYRCASSLYGGEGYTFGSGTRLTVV.